This T cell receptor beta chain emerged from a study of CXCR4 blockade with PD-1 therapy in pancreatic cancer. Findings and limits, study-wide: More frequent amino acid clones had more nucleotide rearrangements, suggesting convergent selection.

Details on this clone: Its antigen is unidentified.

TCRdb keeps only in-frame clones here, not all; method: immunoSEQ multiplex PCR. The sample lists some 3,300 clones, 50% occurring once. This CDR3 spans 15 amino acids. J lost 0 bases, V lost 5 bases, and 6 bases had no gene match. Germline CDR1 and CDR2: SQVTM and ANQGSEA. The chain carries TRBV29-1 and TRBJ2-2, with 7 bases that match TRBD1. The TCR comes from a human donor with pancreatic ductal adenocarcinoma. The specimen was tumor tissue. The CDR3 DNA reads TGCAGCGTTAGACAGGGAATTGCGAACACCGGGGAGCTGTTTTTT. This sequence encodes CSVRQGIANTGELFF.